The rows below give T cell receptor beta chains drawn from one sample of a study of low-dose radiotherapy and immunotherapy resistance in tumors. TCRdb re-called the reads with MiXCR, one entry per CDR3 protein. The sample shows more than 85,000 distinct CDR3 sequences, more than 7.5% of them seen only once. This specimen was PBMCs, taken before treatment. These receptors all come from a male donor with prostate cancer. The CDR3 runs from the conserved cysteine through the conserved F or W. The order of the fields is D gene, clone size, V gene, J gene, CDR3 protein, CDR3 DNA. A D gene is named only where the DNA matches it firmly. Size tells how often a clone was seen (once, few, many) or the class of an expanded clone, and some rows leave it out.

.	many	TRBV28	TRBJ2-2	CASVSMNTGELFF	TGTGCCAGCGTGTCAATGAACACCGGGGAGCTGTTTTTT
.	many	TRBV20-1	TRBJ1-1	CSAKRDPPEAFF	TGCAGTGCTAAAAGAGACCCCCCCGAAGCTTTCTTT
.	many	TRBV12-3/TRBV12-4	TRBJ2-1	CASSLLRNEQFF	TGTGCCAGCAGTTTACTACGCAATGAGCAGTTCTTC
TRBD2	many	TRBV4-2	TRBJ2-1	CASSQDFTSGRSSEQFF	TGTGCCAGCAGCCAAGATTTTACTAGCGGGAGGTCTAGTGAGCAGTTCTTC
.	many	TRBV2	TRBJ2-6	CASKKEGVAGANVLTF	TGTGCCAGCAAGAAGGAAGGGGTAGCTGGGGCCAACGTCCTGACTTTC
TRBD2	many	TRBV20-1	TRBJ2-1	CSARGILAGLNNEQFF	TGCAGTGCTAGAGGTATACTAGCGGGGCTAAACAATGAGCAGTTCTTC
.	many	TRBV28	TRBJ2-1	CASSLSRNAYNEQFF	TGTGCCAGCAGTTTATCCCGGAACGCCTACAATGAGCAGTTCTTC
.	many	TRBV28	TRBJ2-7	CASSRDRPGCIF	TGTGCCAGCAGCCGAGATCGGCCAGGGTGTATCTTC
TRBD2	.	TRBV30	TRBJ2-1	CAWRGRGGGSSYNEQFF	TGTGCCTGGAGGGGACGGGGGGGAGGGAGCTCCTACAATGAGCAGTTCTTC
TRBD2	many	TRBV5-1	TRBJ2-2	CASSRGGFANTGELFF	TGCGCCAGCAGCCGGGGGGGATTCGCGAACACCGGGGAGCTGTTTTTT
TRBD1	many	TRBV6-2/TRBV6-3	TRBJ2-7	CASRRQGIDEQYF	TGTGCCAGCAGACGACAGGGGATCGACGAGCAGTACTTC
.	few	TRBV20-1	TRBJ2-7	CSASVRGPEQYF	TGCAGTGCTAGCGTGCGGGGCCCCGAGCAGTACTTC
.	many	TRBV3-1	TRBJ1-1	CASSQGAGATEAFF	TGTGCCAGCAGCCAAGGGGCGGGGGCCACTGAAGCTTTCTTT
TRBD2	.	TRBV28	TRBJ2-7	CASSTTGLGPGGSSYEQYF	TGTGCCAGCAGTACTACAGGGTTGGGCCCGGGAGGGTCTTCCTACGAGCAGTACTTC
.	many	TRBV2	TRBJ1-5	CASKGEGNQPQHF	TGTGCCAGCAAGGGGGAAGGCAATCAGCCCCAGCATTTT
TRBD1	many	TRBV19	TRBJ1-1	CASTLSGGSNTEAFF	TGTGCCAGTACCCTTTCAGGGGGCTCCAACACTGAAGCTTTCTTT
TRBD2	many	TRBV7-9	TRBJ2-7	CASSPGGTFYEQYF	TGTGCCAGCAGCCCGGGGGGGACATTCTACGAGCAGTACTTC
.	many	TRBV5-1	TRBJ2-2	CASSFVEENTGELFF	TGCGCCAGCAGCTTCGTGGAGGAGAACACCGGGGAGCTGTTTTTT
.	many	TRBV6-1	TRBJ1-2	CASRGPNDYGYTF	TGTGCCAGCCGCGGTCCCAATGACTATGGCTACACCTTC